This entry is about one T cell receptor (beta chain). The antigen remains undetermined. The study ran its PCR with 60 Vbeta and 13 Jbeta primers. Some clones are missing from TCRdb's copy, which holds only in-frame ones; the method was immunoSEQ multiplex PCR. Of 85,000 to 90,000 clones listed, about 67% are singletons. CDR3 length: 14 amino acids. V was shortened by 5 bases and J by 1 base, with 11 bases between the two germline ends. Germline CDR1 MDHEN, CDR2 SYDVKM. This record belongs to a study of cytomegalovirus exposure and HLA in healthy donors. Whole-study findings and limits: Solely CMV serostatus was available to characterize immune exposure. Most subjects had HLA-A and HLA-B alleles reportedly predicted accurately by TCR beta sequences. A later analysis linked a missense DCLRE1C variant to TCR beta V- and J-gene trimming. A later analysis showed that HLA-associated TCR beta chains had undergone more clonal expansion than equally common others.

The specimen was PBMCs. This receptor was taken from a man aged 30-40 years in good health and CMV-seronegative. V gene TRBV28 combines with J gene TRBJ2-5, with D perhaps matching TRBD1 (6 bases). The CDR3 reads CASSHGTLQETQYF. CDR3 bases: TGTGCCAGCAGTCATGGGACACTCCAAGAGACCCAGTACTTC.